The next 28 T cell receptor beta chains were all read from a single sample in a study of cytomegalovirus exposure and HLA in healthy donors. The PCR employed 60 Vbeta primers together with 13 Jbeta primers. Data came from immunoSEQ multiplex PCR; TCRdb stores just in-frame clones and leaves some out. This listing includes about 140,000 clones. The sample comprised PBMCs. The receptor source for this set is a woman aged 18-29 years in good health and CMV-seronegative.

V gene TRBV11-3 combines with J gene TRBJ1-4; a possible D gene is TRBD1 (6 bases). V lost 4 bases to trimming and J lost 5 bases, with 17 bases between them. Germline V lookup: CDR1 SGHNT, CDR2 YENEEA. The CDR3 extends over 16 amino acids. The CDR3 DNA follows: TGTGCCAGCAGCTCACCGGTCGGACAGCCCAATGAAAAACTGTTTTTT. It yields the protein CASSSPVGQPNEKLFF.

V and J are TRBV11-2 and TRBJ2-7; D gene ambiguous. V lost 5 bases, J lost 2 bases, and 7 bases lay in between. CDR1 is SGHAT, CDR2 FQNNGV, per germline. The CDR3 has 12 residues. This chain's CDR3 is CASSRTPYEQYF. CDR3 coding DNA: TGTGCCAGCAGCCGAACACCCTACGAGCAGTACTTC.

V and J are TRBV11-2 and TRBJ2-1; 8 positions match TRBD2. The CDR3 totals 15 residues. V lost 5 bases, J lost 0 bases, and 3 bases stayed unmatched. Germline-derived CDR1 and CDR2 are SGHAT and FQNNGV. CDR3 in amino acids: CASSRSGSSYNEQFF. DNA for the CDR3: TGTGCCAGCAGCCGGAGCGGGAGCTCCTACAATGAGCAGTTCTTC.

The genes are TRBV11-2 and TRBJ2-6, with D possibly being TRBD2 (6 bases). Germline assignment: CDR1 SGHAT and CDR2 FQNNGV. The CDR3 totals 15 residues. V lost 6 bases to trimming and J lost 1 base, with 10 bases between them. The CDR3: CASRAGTSGANVLTF. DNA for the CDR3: TGTGCCAGCAGAGCCGGGACTTCTGGGGCCAACGTCCTGACTTTC.

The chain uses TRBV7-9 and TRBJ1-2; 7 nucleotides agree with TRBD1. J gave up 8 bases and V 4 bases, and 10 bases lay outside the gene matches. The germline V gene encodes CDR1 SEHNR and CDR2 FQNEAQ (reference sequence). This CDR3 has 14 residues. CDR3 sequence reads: CASSWTGFSPGYTF. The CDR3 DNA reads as TGTGCCAGCAGCTGGACAGGTTTCAGTCCAGGCTACACCTTC.

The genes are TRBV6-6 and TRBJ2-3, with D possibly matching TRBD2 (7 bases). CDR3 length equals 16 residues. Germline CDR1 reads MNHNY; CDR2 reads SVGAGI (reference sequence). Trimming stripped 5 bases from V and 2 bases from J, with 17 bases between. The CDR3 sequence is CASSVLAEGDTDTQYF. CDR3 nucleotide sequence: TGTGCCAGCAGTGTGCTAGCGGAGGGGGACACAGATACGCAGTATTTT.

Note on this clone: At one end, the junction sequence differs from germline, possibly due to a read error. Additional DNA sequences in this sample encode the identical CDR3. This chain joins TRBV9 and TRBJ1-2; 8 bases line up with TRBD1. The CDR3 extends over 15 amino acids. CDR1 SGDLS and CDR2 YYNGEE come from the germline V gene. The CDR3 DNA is TGCGCCAGCAGCACAGGACAGGGTTATAACTATGGCTACACCTTC. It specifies CASSTGQGYNYGYTF.

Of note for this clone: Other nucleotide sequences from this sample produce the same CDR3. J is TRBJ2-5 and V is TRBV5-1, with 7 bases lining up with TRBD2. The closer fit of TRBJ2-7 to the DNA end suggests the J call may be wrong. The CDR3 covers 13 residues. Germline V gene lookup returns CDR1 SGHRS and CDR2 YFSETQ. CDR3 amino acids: CASTTQGGDEQYF. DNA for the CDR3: TGCGCCAGCACCACCCAGGGAGGGGACGAGCAGTACTTC.

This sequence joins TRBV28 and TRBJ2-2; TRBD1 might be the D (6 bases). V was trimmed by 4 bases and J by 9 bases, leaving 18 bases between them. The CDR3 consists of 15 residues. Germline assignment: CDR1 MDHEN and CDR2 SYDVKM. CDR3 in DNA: TGTGCCAGCAGTTCCACGGACAGATATCCGAGGGAGCTGTTTTTT. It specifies CASSSTDRYPRELFF.

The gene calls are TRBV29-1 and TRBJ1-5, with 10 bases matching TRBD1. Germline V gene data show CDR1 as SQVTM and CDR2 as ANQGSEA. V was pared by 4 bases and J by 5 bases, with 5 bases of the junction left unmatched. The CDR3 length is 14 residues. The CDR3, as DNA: TGCAGCGTTGCCCTGGGGACAGGGGATCAGCCCCAGCATTTT. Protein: CSVALGTGDQPQHF.

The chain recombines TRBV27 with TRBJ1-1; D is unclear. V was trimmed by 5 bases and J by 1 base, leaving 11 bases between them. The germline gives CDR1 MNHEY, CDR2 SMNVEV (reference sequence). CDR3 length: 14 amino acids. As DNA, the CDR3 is TGTGCCAGCAGTCCCTACCGACAGAACACTGAAGCTTTCTTT. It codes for CASSPYRQNTEAFF.

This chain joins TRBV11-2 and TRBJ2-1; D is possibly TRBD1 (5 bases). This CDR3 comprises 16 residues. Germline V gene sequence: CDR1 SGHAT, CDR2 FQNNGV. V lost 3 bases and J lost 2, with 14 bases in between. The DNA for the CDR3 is TGTGCCAGCAGCTTGTCAGGGTTAGCAGCCTACAATGAGCAGTTCTTC. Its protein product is CASSLSGLAAYNEQFF.

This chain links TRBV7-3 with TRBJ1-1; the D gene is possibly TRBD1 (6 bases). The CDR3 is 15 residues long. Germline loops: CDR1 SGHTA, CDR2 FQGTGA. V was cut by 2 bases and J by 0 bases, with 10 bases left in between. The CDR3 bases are TGTGCCAGCAGCTTATCGGGACAAATGAACACTGAAGCTTTCTTT. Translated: CASSLSGQMNTEAFF.

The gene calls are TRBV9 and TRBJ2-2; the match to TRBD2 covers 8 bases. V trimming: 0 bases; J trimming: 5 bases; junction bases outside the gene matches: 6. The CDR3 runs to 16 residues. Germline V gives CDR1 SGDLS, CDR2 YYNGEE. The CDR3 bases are TGTGCCAGCAGCGTAGTCCCAGCGGGAGATACCGGGGAGCTGTTTTTT. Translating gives CASSVVPAGDTGELFF.

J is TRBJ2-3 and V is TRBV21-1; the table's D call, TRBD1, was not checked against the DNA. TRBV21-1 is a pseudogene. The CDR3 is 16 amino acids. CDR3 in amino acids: CASSKEPRGPTDTQYF. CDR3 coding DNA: TGTGCCAGCAGCAAAGAGCCCAGGGGTCCCACAGATACGCAGTATTTT.

CDR3 sequence (DNA): TGTGCCAGCAGCCCCCGAGGGGGAAACATTCAGTACTTC. This sequence encodes CASSPRGGNIQYF. The genes are TRBV5-6 and TRBJ2-4; tentatively, D is TRBD1 (6 bases). The CDR3 runs to 13 residues. CDR1 is SGHDT and CDR2 is YYEEEE in the germline V gene. Trimming removed 4 bases at V and 6 bases at J, with 11 bases between.

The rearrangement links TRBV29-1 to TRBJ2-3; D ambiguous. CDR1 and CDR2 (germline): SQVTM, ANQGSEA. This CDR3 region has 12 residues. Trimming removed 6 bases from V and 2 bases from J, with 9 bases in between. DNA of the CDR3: TGCAGCGTCCTAGATAACACAGATACGCAGTATTTT. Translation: CSVLDNTDTQYF.

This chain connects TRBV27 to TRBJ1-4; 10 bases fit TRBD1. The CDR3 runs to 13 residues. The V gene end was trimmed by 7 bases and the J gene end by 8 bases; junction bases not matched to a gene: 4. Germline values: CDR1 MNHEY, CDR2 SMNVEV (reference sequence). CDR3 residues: CASTPGQGEKLFF. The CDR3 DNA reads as TGTGCCAGCACCCCGGGACAGGGGGAAAAACTGTTTTTT.

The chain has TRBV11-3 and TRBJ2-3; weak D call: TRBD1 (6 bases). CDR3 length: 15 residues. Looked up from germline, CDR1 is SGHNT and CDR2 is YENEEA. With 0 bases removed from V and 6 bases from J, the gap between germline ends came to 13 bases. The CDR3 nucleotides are TGTGCCAGCAGCTTAGAAGGGTCAGGGGCCGATACGCAGTATTTT. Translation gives CASSLEGSGADTQYF.

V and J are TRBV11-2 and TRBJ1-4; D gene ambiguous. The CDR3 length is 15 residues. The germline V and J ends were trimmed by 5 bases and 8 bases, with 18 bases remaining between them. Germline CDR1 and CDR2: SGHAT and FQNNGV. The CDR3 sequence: CASSRGPSEVEKLFF. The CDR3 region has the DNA TGTGCCAGCAGCCGAGGGCCCTCAGAAGTGGAAAAACTGTTTTTT. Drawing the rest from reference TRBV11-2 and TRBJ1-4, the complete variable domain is EAGVAQSPRYKIIEKRQSVAFWCNPISGHATLYWYQQILGQGPKLLIQFQNNGVVDDSQLPKDRFSAERLKGVDSTLKIQPAKLEDSAVYLCASSRGPSEVEKLFFGSGTQLSVL.

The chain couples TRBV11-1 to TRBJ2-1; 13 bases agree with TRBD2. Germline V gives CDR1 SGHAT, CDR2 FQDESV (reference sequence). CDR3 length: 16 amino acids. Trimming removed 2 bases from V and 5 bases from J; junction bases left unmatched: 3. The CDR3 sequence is CASSLRGLAGNNEQFF. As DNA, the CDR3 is TGTGCCAGCAGCTTACGGGGACTAGCGGGAAACAATGAGCAGTTCTTC.

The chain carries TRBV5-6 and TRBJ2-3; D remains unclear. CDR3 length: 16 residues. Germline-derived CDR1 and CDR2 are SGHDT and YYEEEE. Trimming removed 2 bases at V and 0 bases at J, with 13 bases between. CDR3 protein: CASSFFLDTSTDTQYF. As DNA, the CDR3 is TGTGCCAGCAGCTTTTTCTTAGACACCAGCACAGATACGCAGTATTTT.

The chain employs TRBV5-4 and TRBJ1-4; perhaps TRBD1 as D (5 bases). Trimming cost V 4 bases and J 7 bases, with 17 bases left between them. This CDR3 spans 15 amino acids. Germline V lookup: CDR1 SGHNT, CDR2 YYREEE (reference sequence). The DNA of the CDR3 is TGTGCCAGCAGCCTCGATGGGCAAACAGGTGAAAAACTGTTTTTT. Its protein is CASSLDGQTGEKLFF.

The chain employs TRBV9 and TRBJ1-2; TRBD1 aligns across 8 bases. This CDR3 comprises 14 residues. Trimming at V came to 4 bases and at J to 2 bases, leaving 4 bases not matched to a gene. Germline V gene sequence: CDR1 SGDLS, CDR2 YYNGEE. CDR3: CASSPRTGNYGYTF. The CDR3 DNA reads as TGTGCCAGCAGCCCAAGGACAGGGAACTATGGCTACACCTTC.

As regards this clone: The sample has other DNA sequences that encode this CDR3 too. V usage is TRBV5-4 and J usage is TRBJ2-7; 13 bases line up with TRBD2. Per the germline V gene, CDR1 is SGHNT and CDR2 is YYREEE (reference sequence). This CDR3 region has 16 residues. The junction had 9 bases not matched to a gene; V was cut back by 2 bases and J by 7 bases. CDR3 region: CASSFFGGLAGSEQYF. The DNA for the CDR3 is TGTGCCAGCAGCTTCTTTGGGGGACTAGCGGGAAGTGAGCAGTACTTC.

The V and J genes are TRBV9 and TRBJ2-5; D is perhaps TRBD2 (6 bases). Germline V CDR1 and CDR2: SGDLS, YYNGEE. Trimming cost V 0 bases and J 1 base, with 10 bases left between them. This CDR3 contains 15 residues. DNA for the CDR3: TGTGCCAGCAGCGTAGTCGGGAGTATCCAAGAGACCCAGTACTTC. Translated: CASSVVGSIQETQYF.

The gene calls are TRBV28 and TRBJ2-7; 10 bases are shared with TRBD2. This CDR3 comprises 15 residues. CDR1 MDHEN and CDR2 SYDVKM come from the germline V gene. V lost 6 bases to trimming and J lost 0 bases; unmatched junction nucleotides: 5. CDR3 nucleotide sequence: TGTGCCAGCAGCGATAGCGGGAGGAGCTCCTACGAGCAGTACGTC. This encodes CASSDSGRSSYEQYV.

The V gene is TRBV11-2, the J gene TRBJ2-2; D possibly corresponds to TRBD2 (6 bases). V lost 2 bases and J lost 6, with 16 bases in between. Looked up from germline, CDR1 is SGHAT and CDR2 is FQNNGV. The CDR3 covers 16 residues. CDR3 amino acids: CASSLLSGPISGELFF. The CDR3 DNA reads TGTGCCAGCAGCTTACTCAGCGGGCCGATTTCCGGGGAGCTGTTTTTT. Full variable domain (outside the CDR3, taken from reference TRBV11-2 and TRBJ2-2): EAGVAQSPRYKIIEKRQSVAFWCNPISGHATLYWYQQILGQGPKLLIQFQNNGVVDDSQLPKDRFSAERLKGVDSTLKIQPAKLEDSAVYLCASSLLSGPISGELFFGEGSRLTVL.